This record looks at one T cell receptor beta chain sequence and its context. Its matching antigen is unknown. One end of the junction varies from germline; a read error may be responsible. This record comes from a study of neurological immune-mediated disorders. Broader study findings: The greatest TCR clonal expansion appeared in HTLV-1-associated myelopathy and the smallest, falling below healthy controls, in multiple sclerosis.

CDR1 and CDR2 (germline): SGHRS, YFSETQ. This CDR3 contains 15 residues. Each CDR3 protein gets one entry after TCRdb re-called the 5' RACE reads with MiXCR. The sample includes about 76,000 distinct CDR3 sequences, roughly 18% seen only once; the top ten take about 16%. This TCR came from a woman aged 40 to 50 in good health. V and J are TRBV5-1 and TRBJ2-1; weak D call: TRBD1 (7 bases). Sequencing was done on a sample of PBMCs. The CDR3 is CSSSLADRLYNEQFF. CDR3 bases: TGCTCCAGCAGCTTAGCGGACAGGTTATACAATGAGCAGTTCTTC.